The rows below give T cell receptor beta chains drawn from one sample of a study of vaccination effects on CD4 cells after COVID-19. This table comes from immunoSEQ multiplex PCR, and its TCRdb copy is limited to in-frame clones, with some not included. The data hold tens of thousands of clones, with roughly 77% observed a single time. No antigen has been assigned to these receptors. Sequenced here: CD4+ T cells from PBMCs cultured with HIV peptides, sampled before COVID-19 vaccination. The receptors shown here come from a human donor who had a prior SARS-CoV-2 infection. The CDR3 runs from the conserved cysteine through the conserved F or W. D genes are given only for firm matches. Clone size is shown for a subset of rows, as once, few, many or a class of expanded clone.

V: TRBV19
size: NA
D: NA
J: TRBJ2-1
CDR3: CASSKVGGTYNEQFF
DNA: TGTGCCAGTAGTAAGGTTGGTGGTACCTACAATGAGCAGTTCTTC

V: TRBV19
size: NA
D: TRBD1
J: TRBJ1-4
CDR3: CASSSDRDYNEKLFF
DNA: TGTGCCAGTAGTAGCGACAGGGACTATAATGAAAAACTGTTTTTT

V: TRBV21-1
size: few
D: NA
J: TRBJ1-2
CDR3: CAKGGYTF
DNA: TGTGCCAAAGGGGGCTACACCTTC

V: TRBV2
size: NA
D: TRBD2
J: TRBJ2-7
CDR3: CASSESLAGAYEQYF
DNA: TGTGCCAGCAGTGAAAGCCTAGCGGGAGCCTACGAGCAGTACTTC

V: TRBV10-3
size: NA
D: TRBD2
J: TRBJ2-7
CDR3: CAISETRTSGIPEQYF
DNA: TGTGCCATCAGTGAAACTAGGACTAGCGGGATTCCCGAGCAGTACTTC

V: TRBV9
size: NA
D: NA
J: TRBJ2-6
CDR3: CASTGVFGANVLTF
DNA: TGTGCCAGCACAGGGGTCTTCGGGGCCAACGTCCTGACTTTC

V: TRBV3-1/TRBV3-2
size: NA
D: NA
J: TRBJ1-2
CDR3: CASSQVGWWGIGYTF
DNA: TGTGCCAGCAGCCAAGTAGGGTGGTGGGGAATTGGCTACACCTTC

V: TRBV5-1
size: NA
D: NA
J: TRBJ2-7
CDR3: CASSLSGDLIYEQYF
DNA: TGCGCCAGCAGCTTGTCGGGGGACCTCATCTACGAGCAGTACTTC

V: TRBV5-1
size: NA
D: NA
J: TRBJ1-1
CDR3: CASSPLTTENTEAFF
DNA: TGCGCCAGCAGTCCTCTAACGACAGAAAACACTGAAGCTTTCTTT

V: TRBV7-2
size: NA
D: NA
J: TRBJ2-3
CDR3: CASSFGLGTQYF
DNA: TGTGCCAGCAGCTTCGGCTTAGGTACGCAGTATTTT

V: TRBV30
size: few
D: TRBD1
J: TRBJ1-6
CDR3: CAWGQGLSPLHF
DNA: TGTGCCTGGGGACAGGGGTTATCACCCCTCCACTTT

V: TRBV2
size: NA
D: NA
J: TRBJ2-1
CDR3: CASSEVGGEQFF
DNA: TGTGCCAGCAGTGAAGTGGGCGGTGAGCAGTTCTTC

V: TRBV5-6
size: NA
D: TRBD1
J: TRBJ1-2
CDR3: CASSFTGGSYTF
DNA: TGTGCCAGCAGCTTTACAGGGGGCAGCTACACCTTC

V: TRBV6-5
size: once
D: NA
J: TRBJ2-7
CDR3: CASSRYPGPYEQYF
DNA: TGTGCCAGCAGTCGCTACCCGGGCCCCTACGAGCAGTACTTC

V: TRBV6-1
size: NA
D: NA
J: TRBJ2-7
CDR3: CASSEARTGLSEQYF
DNA: TGTGCCAGCAGTGAAGCCCGCACAGGGCTCTCCGAGCAGTACTTC

V: TRBV18
size: NA
D: NA
J: TRBJ1-4
CDR3: CASSPLPENNEKLFF
DNA: TGTGCCAGCTCACCATTGCCGGAGAATAATGAAAAACTGTTTTTT

V: TRBV2
size: few
D: TRBD1
J: TRBJ2-5
CDR3: CASSEATGVPETQYF
DNA: TGTGCCAGCAGTGAAGCAACAGGGGTTCCGGAGACCCAGTACTTC

V: TRBV10-3
size: NA
D: NA
J: TRBJ2-2
CDR3: CAISESIGELFF
DNA: TGTGCCATCAGTGAGTCGATAGGGGAGCTGTTTTTT

V: TRBV4-3
size: NA
D: NA
J: TRBJ1-2
CDR3: CASSQSASLYGYTF
DNA: TGCGCCAGCAGCCAATCAGCCAGTTTATATGGCTACACCTTC

V: TRBV6-5
size: once
D: NA
J: TRBJ1-3
CDR3: CASSFGGHSGNTIYF
DNA: TGTGCCAGCAGTTTCGGGGGACACTCTGGAAACACCATATATTTT

V: TRBV27
size: few
D: NA
J: TRBJ2-7
CDR3: CASSLQGGEYEQYF
DNA: TGTGCCAGCAGTTTACAGGGGGGAGAATACGAGCAGTACTTC

V: TRBV19
size: NA
D: NA
J: TRBJ1-2
CDR3: CASSITYDGRYGGYTF
DNA: TGTGCCAGTAGTATAACCTATGACGGACGATATGGTGGCTACACCTTC

V: TRBV28
size: NA
D: TRBD2
J: TRBJ2-2
CDR3: CASSGTSGRVRYTGELFF
DNA: TGTGCCAGCAGTGGGACTAGCGGGAGGGTTCGTTACACCGGGGAGCTGTTTTTT

V: TRBV25-1
size: NA
D: TRBD2
J: TRBJ2-1
CDR3: CATDYGGSARIFF
DNA: TGTGCCACCGATTACGGCGGGAGCGCCCGGATATTCTTC